This T cell receptor beta chain was sequenced during a study of cytomegalovirus exposure and HLA in healthy donors. PCR primers comprised 60 Vbeta and 13 Jbeta primers. In the study's own analysis: An analysis that came later counted 60 million to 80 million unique TCR beta chains, roughly 11 million shared. Assay: immunoSEQ multiplex PCR; the TCRdb copy retains only in-frame clones and omits some. V and J calls and clone size come straight from that table; D and trimming were deduced from the DNA. Of 85,000 to 100,000 clones listed, 55% to 75% are singletons. Trimming took 5 bases from V and 2 from J; bases not matched to a gene: 4. The length of the CDR3 is 14 residues. Germline assignment: CDR1 SGHTA and CDR2 FQGTGA. Points on this clone: Its specificity is not known.

Whole-study findings and limits: Most TCRs appeared rarely, but some public TCRs recurred in many donors. Several of the most significant clusters appeared linked to common viral pathogens, based on a later analysis. Later analysis placed DRB1 highest and HLA-C lowest in TCR association rates, which differed by HLA locus.

The specimen was PBMCs. This chain uses TRBV7-3 with TRBJ2-7; TRBD2 matches at 9 bases. The origin of this receptor is a man aged 60-69 years in good health and CMV-seronegative. The CDR3 loop reads CASSPLAGPYEQYF. The CDR3 nucleotides are TGTGCCAGCAGCCCACTAGCGGGTCCCTACGAGCAGTACTTC.